This T cell receptor beta chain was sequenced for a study of response to subunit inactivated influenza vaccine. The CDR3 consists of 16 residues. V lost 4 bases to trimming and J lost 1 base; unmatched junction nucleotides: 5. CDR1 is MDHEN, CDR2 SYDVKM, per germline. TCRdb reanalysed the RT-PCR reads using MiXCR and keeps one entry per CDR3 protein. This sample has more than 200,000 distinct CDR3 sequences, with approximately 12% found just once. The TCR originated in a man between 45 and 60 years old who received an inactivated influenza vaccine. This chain links TRBV28 with TRBJ1-5; 9 nucleotides align to TRBD1. The sample consisted of non-naive T cells sorted from PBMCs, taken around two weeks before vaccination. CDR3 sequence: CASSSIQGASNQPQHF. The CDR3 nucleotides read TGTGCCAGCAGTTCAATACAGGGGGCCAGCAATCAGCCCCAGCATTTT.